One and the same sample provided the 3 T cell receptor beta chains below, sequenced in a study of metastatic and nonmetastatic thyroid tumors. With MiXCR, TCRdb reprocessed the PCR reads. The top ten hold 3.3% of the sample, which has tens of thousands of clones, 15% seen once. No patient received treatment before thyroid surgery. Sequencing was performed on blood. All receptors come from a female donor with papillary thyroid cancer or a benign thyroid nodule (not recorded which). Some clones in this sample may be carry-over from other donors' samples.

By proportion, this clone is medium-sized. The rearrangement links TRBV6-2 or TRBV6-3 to TRBJ2-7, with D possibly being TRBD2 (5 bases). Trimming stripped 5 bases from V and 0 bases from J, with 14 bases between. CDR3 length: 15 residues. Per the germline V gene, CDR1 is MNHEY and CDR2 is SVGEGT. The DNA of the CDR3 is TGTGCCAGCAGTCACCCACAGAGGGCCTCCTACGAGCAGTACTTC. Its translation: CASSHPQRASYEQYF.

This clone was seen repeatedly, ten times or more. The J gene is TRBJ2-7, the V gene TRBV14; weak D call: TRBD2 (6 bases). With 0 bases removed from V and 4 bases from J, the gap between germline ends came to 16 bases. Per germline, CDR1 SGHDN and CDR2 FVKESK. The CDR3 is made up of 16 amino acids. CDR3: CASSQDVREIAYEQYF. The CDR3 region has the DNA TGTGCCAGCAGCCAAGATGTCCGGGAGATTGCGTACGAGCAGTACTTC.

This clone was observed many times. This chain uses TRBV7-8 with TRBJ2-7, with D perhaps TRBD2 (5 bases). The length of the CDR3 is 13 residues. Trimming cost V 3 bases and J 0 bases, with 6 bases left between them. Germline CDR1 reads SGHVS; CDR2 reads FQNEAQ. DNA of the CDR3: TGTGCCAGCAGCTTCCGGGACTCCTACGAGCAGTACTTC. Encoded protein: CASSFRDSYEQYF.